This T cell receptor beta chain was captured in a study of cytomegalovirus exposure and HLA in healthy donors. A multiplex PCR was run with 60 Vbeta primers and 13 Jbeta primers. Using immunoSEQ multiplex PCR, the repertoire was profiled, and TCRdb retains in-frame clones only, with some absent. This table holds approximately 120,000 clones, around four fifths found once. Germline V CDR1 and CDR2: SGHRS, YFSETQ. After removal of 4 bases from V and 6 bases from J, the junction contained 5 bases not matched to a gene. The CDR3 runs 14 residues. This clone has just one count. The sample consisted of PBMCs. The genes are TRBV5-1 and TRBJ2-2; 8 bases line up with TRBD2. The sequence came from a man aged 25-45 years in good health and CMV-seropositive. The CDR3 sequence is CASSHREGSGELFF. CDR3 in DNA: TGCGCCAGCAGCCACCGGGAGGGTTCCGGGGAGCTGTTTTTT. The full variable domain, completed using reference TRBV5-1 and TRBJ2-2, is KAGVTQTPRYLIKTRGQQVTLSCSPISGHRSVSWYQQTPGQGLQFLFEYFSETQRNKGNFPGRFSGRQFSNSRSEMNVSTLELGDSALYLCASSHREGSGELFFGEGSRLTVL.